This paragraph reports one TCR beta chain. What it recognizes is unknown. The sample comes from a study of PD-1 blockade in classical Hodgkin lymphoma. Study observations and caveats: The repertoire differences lack a defined cause, possibly disease activity or prior therapy. Baseline TCR diversity was reportedly lower in newly diagnosed patients than healthy donors.

Method: immunoSEQ multiplex PCR; TCRdb's copy keeps in-frame clones and lacks some. The repertoire holds about 46,000 clones, with approximately 91% as singletons. Time point here: newly diagnosed, previously untreated cHL patient sample. Untreated, newly diagnosed classical Hodgkin lymphoma PBMCs were comparators. The germline V gene encodes CDR1 SGHRS and CDR2 YFSETQ. CDR3 length equals 15 residues. Trimming stripped 3 bases from V and 5 bases from J, with 14 bases between. The TCR was taken from a human donor with classical Hodgkin lymphoma. Sequencing was carried out using peripheral blood mononuclear cells (PBMCs). The genes are TRBV5-1 and TRBJ2-2, with D perhaps given as TRBD1 or TRBD2 (7 bases each). CDR3 region: CASSSRQGGTGELFF. CDR3 sequence (DNA): TGCGCCAGCAGCTCCCGACAGGGAGGGACCGGGGAGCTGTTTTTT.